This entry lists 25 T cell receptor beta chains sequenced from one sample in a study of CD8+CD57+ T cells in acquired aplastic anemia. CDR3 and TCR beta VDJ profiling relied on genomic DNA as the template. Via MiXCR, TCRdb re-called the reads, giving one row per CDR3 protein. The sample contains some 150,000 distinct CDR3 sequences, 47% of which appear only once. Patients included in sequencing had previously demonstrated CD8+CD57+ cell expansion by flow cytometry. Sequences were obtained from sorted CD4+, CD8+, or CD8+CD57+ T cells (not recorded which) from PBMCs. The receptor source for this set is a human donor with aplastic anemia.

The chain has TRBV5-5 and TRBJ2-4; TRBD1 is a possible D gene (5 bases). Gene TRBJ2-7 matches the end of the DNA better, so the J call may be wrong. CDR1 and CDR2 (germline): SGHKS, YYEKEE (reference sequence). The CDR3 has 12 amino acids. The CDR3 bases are TGTGCCAGCAGTCTCCAGGGTGGCGAGCAGTACTTC. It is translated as CASSLQGGEQYF.

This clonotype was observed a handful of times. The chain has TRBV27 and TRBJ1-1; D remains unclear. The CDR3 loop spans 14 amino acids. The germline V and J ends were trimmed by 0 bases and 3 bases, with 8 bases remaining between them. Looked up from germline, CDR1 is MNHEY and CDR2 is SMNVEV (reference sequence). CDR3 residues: CASSLSVRYTEAFF. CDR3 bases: TGTGCCAGCAGTTTATCTGTCAGATACACTGAAGCTTTCTTT.

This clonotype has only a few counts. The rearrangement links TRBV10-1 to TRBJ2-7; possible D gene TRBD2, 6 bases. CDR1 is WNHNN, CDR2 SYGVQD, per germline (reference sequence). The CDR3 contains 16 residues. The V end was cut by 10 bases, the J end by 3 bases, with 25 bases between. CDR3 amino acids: CATPRRRGIPFYEQYF. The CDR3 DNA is TGCGCCACTCCTAGGCGACGGGGGATACCCTTCTACGAGCAGTACTTC.

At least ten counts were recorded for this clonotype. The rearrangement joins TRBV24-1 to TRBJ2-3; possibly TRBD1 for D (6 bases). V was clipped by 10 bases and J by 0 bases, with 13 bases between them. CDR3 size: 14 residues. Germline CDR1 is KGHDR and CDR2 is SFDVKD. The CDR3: CATSLQGSTDTQYF. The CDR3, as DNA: TGTGCCACTTCATTACAGGGAAGCACAGATACGCAGTATTTT.

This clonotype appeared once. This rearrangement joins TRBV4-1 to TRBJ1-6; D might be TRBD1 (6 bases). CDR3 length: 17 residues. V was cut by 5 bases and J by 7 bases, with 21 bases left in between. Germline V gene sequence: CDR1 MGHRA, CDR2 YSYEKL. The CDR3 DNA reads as TGCGCCAGCAGCAAACCCGGGGGGGGCACCATCAATTCACCCCTCCACTTT. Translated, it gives CASSKPGGGTINSPLHF.

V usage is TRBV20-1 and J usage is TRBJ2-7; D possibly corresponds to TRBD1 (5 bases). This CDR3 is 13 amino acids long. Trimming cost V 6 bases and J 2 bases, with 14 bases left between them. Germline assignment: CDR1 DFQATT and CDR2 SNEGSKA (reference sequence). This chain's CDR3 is CSAVDSQPYEQYF. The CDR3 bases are TGCAGTGCAGTCGACAGCCAACCCTACGAGCAGTACTTC.

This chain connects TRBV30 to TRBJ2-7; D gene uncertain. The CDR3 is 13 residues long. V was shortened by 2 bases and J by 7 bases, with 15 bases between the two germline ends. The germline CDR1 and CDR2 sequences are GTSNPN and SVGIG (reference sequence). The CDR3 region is CAWSPGYGREQYF. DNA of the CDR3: TGTGCCTGGAGTCCTGGGTACGGCAGGGAGCAGTACTTC.

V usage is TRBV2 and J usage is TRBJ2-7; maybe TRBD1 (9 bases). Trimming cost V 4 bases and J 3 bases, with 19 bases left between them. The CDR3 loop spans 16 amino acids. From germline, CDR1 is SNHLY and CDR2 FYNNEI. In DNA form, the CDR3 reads TGTGCCAGCAGTGGATTAGCGGGACAGGGAATCTACGAGCAGTACTTC. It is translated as CASSGLAGQGIYEQYF.

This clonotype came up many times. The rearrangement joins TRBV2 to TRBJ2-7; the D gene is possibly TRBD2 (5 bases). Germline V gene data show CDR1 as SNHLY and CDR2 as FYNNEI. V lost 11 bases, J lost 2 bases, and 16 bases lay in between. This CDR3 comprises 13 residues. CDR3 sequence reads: CAWGELEPYEQYF. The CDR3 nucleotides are TGTGCCTGGGGTGAACTAGAACCCTACGAGCAGTACTTC. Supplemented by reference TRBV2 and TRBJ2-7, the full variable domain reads EPEVTQTPSHQVTQMGQEVILRCVPISNHLYFYWYRQILGQKVEFLVSFYNNEISEKSEIFDDQFSVERPDGSNFTLKIRSTKLEDSAMYFCAWGELEPYEQYFGPGTRLTVT.

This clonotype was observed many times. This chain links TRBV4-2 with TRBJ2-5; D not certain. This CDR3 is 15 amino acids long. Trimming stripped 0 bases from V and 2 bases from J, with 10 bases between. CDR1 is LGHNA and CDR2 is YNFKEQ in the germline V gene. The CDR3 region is CASSQEHGYQETQYF. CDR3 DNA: TGTGCCAGCAGCCAAGAACACGGATATCAAGAGACCCAGTACTTC.

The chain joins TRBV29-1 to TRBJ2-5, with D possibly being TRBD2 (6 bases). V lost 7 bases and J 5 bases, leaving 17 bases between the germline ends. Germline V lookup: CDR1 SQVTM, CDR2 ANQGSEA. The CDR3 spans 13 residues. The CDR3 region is CSGLSGTRETQYF. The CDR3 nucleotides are TGCAGCGGGCTATCGGGGACTCGGGAGACCCAGTACTTC.

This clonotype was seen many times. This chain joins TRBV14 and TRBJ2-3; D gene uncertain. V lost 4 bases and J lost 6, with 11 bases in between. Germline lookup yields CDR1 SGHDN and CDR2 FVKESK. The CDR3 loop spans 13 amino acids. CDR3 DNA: TGTGCCAGCAGCCCGACATCTGTGGATACGCAGTATTTT. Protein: CASSPTSVDTQYF.

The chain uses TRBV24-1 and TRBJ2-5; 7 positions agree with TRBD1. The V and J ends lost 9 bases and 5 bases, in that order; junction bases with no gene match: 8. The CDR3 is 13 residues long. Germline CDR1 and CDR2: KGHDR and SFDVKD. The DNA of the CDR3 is TGTGCCACCGCGGCAGGGGGTAGGGAGACCCAGTACTTC. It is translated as CATAAGGRETQYF.

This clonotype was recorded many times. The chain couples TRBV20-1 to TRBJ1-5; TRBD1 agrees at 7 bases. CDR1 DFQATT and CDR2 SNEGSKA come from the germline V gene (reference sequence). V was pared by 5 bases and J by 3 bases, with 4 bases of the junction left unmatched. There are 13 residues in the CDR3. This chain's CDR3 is CSASQGVNQPQHF. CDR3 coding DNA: TGCAGTGCTTCGCAGGGGGTCAATCAGCCCCAGCATTTT.

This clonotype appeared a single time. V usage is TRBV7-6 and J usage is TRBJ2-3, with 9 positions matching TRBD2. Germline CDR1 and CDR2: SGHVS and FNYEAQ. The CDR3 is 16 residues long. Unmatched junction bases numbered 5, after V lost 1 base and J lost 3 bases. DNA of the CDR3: TGTGCCAGCAGCTTAGGAGCTAGCGGGATGACAGATACGCAGTATTTT. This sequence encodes CASSLGASGMTDTQYF. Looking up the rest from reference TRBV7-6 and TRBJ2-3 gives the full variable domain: GAGVSQSPRYKVTKRGQDVALRCDPISGHVSLYWYRQALGQGPEFLTYFNYEAQQDKSGLPNDRFSAERPEGSISTLTIQRTEQRDSAMYRCASSLGASGMTDTQYFGPGTRLTVL.

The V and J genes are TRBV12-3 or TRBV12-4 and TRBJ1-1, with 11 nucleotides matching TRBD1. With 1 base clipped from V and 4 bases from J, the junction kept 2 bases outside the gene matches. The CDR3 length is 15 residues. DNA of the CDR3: TGTGCCAGCAGTTTAGGGACAGGGGGCTTCACTGAAGCTTTCTTT. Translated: CASSLGTGGFTEAFF.

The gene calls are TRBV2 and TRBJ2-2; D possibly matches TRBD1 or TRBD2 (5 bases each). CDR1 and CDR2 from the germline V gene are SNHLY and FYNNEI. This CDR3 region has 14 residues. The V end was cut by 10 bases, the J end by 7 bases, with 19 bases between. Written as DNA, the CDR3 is TGTGCCAAAAGCAGATCCGGGGCGGGCGGGGAGCTGTTTTTT. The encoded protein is CAKSRSGAGGELFF.

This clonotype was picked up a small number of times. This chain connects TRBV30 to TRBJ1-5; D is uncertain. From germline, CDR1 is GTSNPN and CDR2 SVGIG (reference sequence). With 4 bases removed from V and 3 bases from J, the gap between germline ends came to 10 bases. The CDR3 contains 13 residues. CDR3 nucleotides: TGTGCCTGGATCTTGGGGTACAATCAGCCCCAGCATTTT. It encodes CAWILGYNQPQHF.

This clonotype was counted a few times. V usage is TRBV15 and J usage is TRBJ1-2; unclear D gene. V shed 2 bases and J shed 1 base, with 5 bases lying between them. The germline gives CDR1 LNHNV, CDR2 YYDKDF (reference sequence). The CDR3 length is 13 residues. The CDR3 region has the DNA TGTGCCACCAGCAGACGCAGTAACTATGGCTACACCTTC. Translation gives CATSRRSNYGYTF. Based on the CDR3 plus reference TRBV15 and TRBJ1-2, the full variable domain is DAMVIQNPRYQVTQFGKPVTLSCSQTLNHNVMYWYQQKSSQAPKLLFHYYDKDFNNEADTPDNFQSRRPNTSFCFLDIRSPGLGDTAMYLCATSRRSNYGYTFGSGTRLTVV.

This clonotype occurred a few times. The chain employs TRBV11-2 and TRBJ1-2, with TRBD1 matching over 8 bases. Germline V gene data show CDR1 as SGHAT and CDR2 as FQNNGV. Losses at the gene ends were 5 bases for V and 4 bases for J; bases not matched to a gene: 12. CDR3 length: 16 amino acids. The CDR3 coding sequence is TGTGCCAGCAGCGCTTTATCCAGGGGGCGCGGCTATGGCTACACCTTC. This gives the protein CASSALSRGRGYGYTF.

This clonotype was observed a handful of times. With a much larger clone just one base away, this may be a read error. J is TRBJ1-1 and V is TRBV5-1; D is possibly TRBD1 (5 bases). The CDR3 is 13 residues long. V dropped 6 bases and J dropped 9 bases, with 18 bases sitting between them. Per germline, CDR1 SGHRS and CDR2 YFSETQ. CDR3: CASKAGGRTKAFF. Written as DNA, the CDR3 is TGCGCCAGCAAGGCGGGGGGGAGGACTAAAGCTTTCTTT.

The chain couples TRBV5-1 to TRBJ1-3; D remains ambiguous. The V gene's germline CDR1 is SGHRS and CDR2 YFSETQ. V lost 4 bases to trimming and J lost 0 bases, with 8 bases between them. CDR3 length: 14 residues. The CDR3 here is CASSPPGSGNTIYF. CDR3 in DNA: TGCGCCAGCAGCCCACCAGGCTCTGGAAACACCATATATTTT.

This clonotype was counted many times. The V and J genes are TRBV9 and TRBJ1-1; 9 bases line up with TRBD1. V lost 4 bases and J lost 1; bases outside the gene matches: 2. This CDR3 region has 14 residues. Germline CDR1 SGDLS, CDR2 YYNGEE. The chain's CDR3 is CASSMDRGNTEAFF. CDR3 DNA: TGTGCCAGCAGCATGGACAGGGGGAACACTGAAGCTTTCTTT. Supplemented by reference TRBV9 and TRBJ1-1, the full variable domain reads DSGVTQTPKHLITATGQRVTLRCSPRSGDLSVYWYQQSLDQGLQFLIQYYNGEERAKGNILERFSAQQFPDLHSELNLSSLELGDSALYFCASSMDRGNTEAFFGQGTRLTVV.

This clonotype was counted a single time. CDR3 in DNA: TGCGCCAGCAGCTCACAGGGCATTGACACTGAAGCTTTCTTT. It translates to CASSSQGIDTEAFF. The rearrangement uses TRBV5-1 and TRBJ1-1; perhaps TRBD1 as D (6 bases). The CDR3 is 14 residues long. Trimming cost V 3 bases and J 3 bases, with 12 bases left between them. From germline, CDR1 is SGHRS and CDR2 YFSETQ. Full variable domain (missing parts from reference TRBV5-1 and TRBJ1-1): KAGVTQTPRYLIKTRGQQVTLSCSPISGHRSVSWYQQTPGQGLQFLFEYFSETQRNKGNFPGRFSGRQFSNSRSEMNVSTLELGDSALYLCASSSQGIDTEAFFGQGTRLTVV.

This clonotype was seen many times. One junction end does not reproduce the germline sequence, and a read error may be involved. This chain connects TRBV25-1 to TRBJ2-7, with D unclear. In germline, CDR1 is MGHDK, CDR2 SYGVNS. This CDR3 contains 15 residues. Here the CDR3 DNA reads TGTGCCGGCAGTGAAAGAGTTGGCTTCACCTACGAGCAGTACTTC. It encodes CAGSERVGFTYEQYF.